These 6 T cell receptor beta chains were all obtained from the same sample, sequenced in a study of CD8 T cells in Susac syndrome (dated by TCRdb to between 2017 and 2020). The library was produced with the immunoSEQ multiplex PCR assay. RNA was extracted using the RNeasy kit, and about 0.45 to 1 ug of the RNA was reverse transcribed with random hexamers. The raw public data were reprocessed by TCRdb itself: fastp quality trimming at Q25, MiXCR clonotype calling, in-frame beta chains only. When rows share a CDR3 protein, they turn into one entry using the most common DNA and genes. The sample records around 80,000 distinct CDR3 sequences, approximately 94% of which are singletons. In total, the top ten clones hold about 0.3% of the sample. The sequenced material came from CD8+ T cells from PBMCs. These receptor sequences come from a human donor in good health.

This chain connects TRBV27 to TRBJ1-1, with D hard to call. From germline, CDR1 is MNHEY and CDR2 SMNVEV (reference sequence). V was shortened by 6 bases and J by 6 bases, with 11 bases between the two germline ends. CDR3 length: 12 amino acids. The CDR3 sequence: CASSPSGAEAFF. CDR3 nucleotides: TGTGCCAGCAGCCCCTCGGGCGCTGAAGCTTTCTTT.

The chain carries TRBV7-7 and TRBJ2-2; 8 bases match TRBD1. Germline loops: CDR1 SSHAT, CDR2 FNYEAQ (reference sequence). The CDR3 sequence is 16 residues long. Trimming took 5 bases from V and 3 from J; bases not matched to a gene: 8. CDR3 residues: CASSHRRTGYTGELFF. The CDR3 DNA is TGTGCCAGCAGCCACCGTCGGACAGGGTACACCGGGGAGCTGTTTTTT.

CDR3 region: CSAVTTGGGMRGYTF. Written as DNA, the CDR3 is TGCAGTGCTGTTACGACGGGGGGAGGGATGCGTGGCTACACCTTC. The chain couples TRBV20-1 to TRBJ1-2; possibly TRBD1 for D (5 bases). Germline loops: CDR1 DFQATT, CDR2 SNEGSKA (reference sequence). CDR3 length: 15 amino acids. The ends were cut back, 5 bases at V and 7 bases at J, with 23 bases in the middle.

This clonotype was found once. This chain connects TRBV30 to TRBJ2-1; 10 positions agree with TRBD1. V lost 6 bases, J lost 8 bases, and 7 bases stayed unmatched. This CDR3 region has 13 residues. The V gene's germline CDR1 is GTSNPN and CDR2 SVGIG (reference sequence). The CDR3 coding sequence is TGTGCCTGCTCGACAGGGGGCTGGGATGAGCAGTTCTTC. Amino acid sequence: CACSTGGWDEQFF.

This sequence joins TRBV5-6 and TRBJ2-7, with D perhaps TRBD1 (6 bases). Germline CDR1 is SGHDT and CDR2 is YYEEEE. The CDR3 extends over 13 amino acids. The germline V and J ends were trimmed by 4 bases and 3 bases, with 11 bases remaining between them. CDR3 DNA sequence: TGTGCCAGCAGCCCGCAGGGGATCTACGAGCAGTACGTC. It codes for CASSPQGIYEQYV.

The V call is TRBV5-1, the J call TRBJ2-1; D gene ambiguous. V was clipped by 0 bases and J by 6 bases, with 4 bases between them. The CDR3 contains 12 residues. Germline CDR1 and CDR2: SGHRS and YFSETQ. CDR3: CASSLGPNEQFF. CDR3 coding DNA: TGCGCCAGCAGCTTGGGCCCCAATGAGCAGTTCTTC.